Listed here are 3 T cell receptor beta chains from one sample, sequenced in a study of regulatory T cells in long-lasting Graves disease. CDR3 regions were amplified by Arm-PCR using iRepertoire HTBI primers to build TCR beta libraries. TCRdb independently ran MiXCR on the multiplex PCR reads; one entry per CDR3 protein. The sample lists about half a million distinct CDR3 sequences, under 25% occurring once. Time point described: persistent/refractory GD, antithyroid drugs over 5 years with positive TRAb. The authors made the TCR library using RNA they extracted from PBMCs. Sequences were derived from peripheral blood mononuclear cells (PBMCs), sampled when the disease was refractory, from a patient treated with antithyroid drugs. The receptor set was obtained from a female donor with Graves disease.

This chain uses TRBV5-1 with TRBJ2-5; 10 bases line up with TRBD1. The CDR3 contains 17 residues. The V gene's germline CDR1 is SGHRS and CDR2 YFSETQ. V shed 4 bases, J shed 5 bases, and the junction held 14 bases outside the gene matches. The CDR3 reads CASSPLTGTGDWETQYF. The CDR3 DNA sequence: TGCGCCAGCAGCCCCCTCACCGGGACAGGGGACTGGGAGACCCAGTACTTC. The complete variable domain, with remaining parts taken from reference TRBV5-1 and TRBJ2-5, reads KAGVTQTPRYLIKTRGQQVTLSCSPISGHRSVSWYQQTPGQGLQFLFEYFSETQRNKGNFPGRFSGRQFSNSRSEMNVSTLELGDSALYLCASSPLTGTGDWETQYFGPGTRLLVL.

There are many counts of this clonotype. This chain links TRBV5-1 with TRBJ2-2; TRBD1 agrees at 9 bases. The V gene's germline CDR1 is SGHRS and CDR2 YFSETQ. The junction had 10 bases not matched to a gene; V was cut back by 4 bases and J by 6 bases. This CDR3 is built from 16 residues. This CDR3 is CASSLSGTGLSGELFF. In DNA form, the CDR3 reads TGCGCCAGCAGCCTGTCCGGGACAGGGCTTTCCGGGGAGCTGTTTTTT.

This clonotype was found a few times. The V gene is TRBV10-3, the J gene TRBJ2-2, with 12 positions matching TRBD1. Germline CDR1 ENHRY, CDR2 SYGVKD. V lost 6 bases and J lost 4; bases outside the gene matches: 3. This CDR3 comprises 15 residues. The CDR3 bases are TGTGCCATCAGCGAGGGACAGGGGGCCACCGGGGAGCTGTTTTTT. Amino acid sequence: CAISEGQGATGELFF.